This is a list of T cell receptor beta chains from one sample in a study of chemoradiotherapy in HPV16-positive cancers. Here immunoSEQ multiplex PCR was the method, and the copy in TCRdb shows in-frame clones only, minus some. The repertoire holds 5,000 to 7,500 clones, with approximately 79% as singletons. The specimen was tumor tissue, collected from a patient who underwent chemoradiotherapy. These receptors all stem from a human donor with HPV-associated anogenital cancer. Both conserved end residues are part of each CDR3. The D gene is left open where the match is weak. The size field is filled for only some rows; it gives once, few, many or a size class.

TRBV6-1,NA,TRBJ1-1,NA,TGTGCCAGCAGTGAAACCCGACGGAGGAACACTGAAGCTTTCTTT,CASSETRRRNTEAFF
TRBV7-9,TRBD1,TRBJ1-1,NA,TGTGCCAGCAGCTTAGCAACAGGGGGCCTCACTGAAGCTTTCTTT,CASSLATGGLTEAFF
TRBV19,TRBD1,TRBJ1-3,NA,TGTGCCAGTAGTGACAGGGCGAACTCTGGAAACACCATATATTTT,CASSDRANSGNTIYF
TRBV7-8,NA,TRBJ2-6,NA,TGTGCCAGCAGCTCCGGAAGCTCTGGGGCCAACGTCCTGACTTTC,CASSSGSSGANVLTF
TRBV4-3,TRBD1,TRBJ2-6,NA,TGCGCCAGCAGCCAAGTAGGGACAGCATCCGGGGCCAACGTCCTGACTTTC,CASSQVGTASGANVLTF
TRBV14,NA,TRBJ2-1,NA,TGTGCCAGCAGCCAACCTCAGGGGTGTAGCGATGAGCAGTTCTTC,CASSQPQGCSDEQFF
TRBV4-1,TRBD1,TRBJ1-5,NA,TGCGCCAGCAGCCCGGACAGGTTCCCCAATCAGCCCCAGCATTTT,CASSPDRFPNQPQHF
TRBV9,TRBD2,TRBJ2-7,once,TGTGCCAGCAGCCGACTAGCGGGGGTGGGCGAGCAGTACTTC,CASSRLAGVGEQYF
TRBV29-1,TRBD1,TRBJ2-7,NA,TGCAGCGTTGGACAGGGTCACTACGAGCAGTACTTC,CSVGQGHYEQYF
TRBV27,TRBD2,TRBJ2-1,NA,TGTGCCAGCAGACACGCTAGCGGGGGTAGGAATGAGCAGTTCTTC,CASRHASGGRNEQFF
TRBV5-1,NA,TRBJ1-5,NA,TGCGCCAGCAGCTCGGGGGGCGGCAATCAGCCCCAGCATTTT,CASSSGGGNQPQHF
TRBV7-3,NA,TRBJ2-2,NA,TGTGCCAGCAGCTTAAGCAGTTTCGGTCCCAACACCGGGGAGCTGTTTTTT,CASSLSSFGPNTGELFF
TRBV6-1,NA,TRBJ1-1,few,TGTGCCAGCAGTCCGGGGGGGTTAATGAACACTGAAGCTTTCTTT,CASSPGGLMNTEAFF
TRBV28,NA,TRBJ2-5,NA,TGTGCCAGCAGTTCCCCAAGGACCCAGTACTTC,CASSSPRTQYF
TRBV15,NA,TRBJ1-6,few,TGTGCCACCAGCCCCCGAACGACCGGCTCACCCCTCCACTTT,CATSPRTTGSPLHF
TRBV29-1,TRBD1,TRBJ2-7,NA,TGCAGCGCAGGACAGGGAGCCTACGAGCAGTACTTC,CSAGQGAYEQYF
TRBV2,NA,TRBJ1-5,few,TGTGCCAGCAGTGAGGGGGGGCGCGTTCAGCCCCAGCATTTT,CASSEGGRVQPQHF
TRBV27,NA,TRBJ1-1,NA,TGTGCCAGCCGCTCTGGGGGCACGAACACTGAAGCTTTCTTT,CASRSGGTNTEAFF
TRBV30,NA,TRBJ2-7,NA,TGTGCCTGGGGGAGGGGGATACCTCCCTACGAGCAGTACTTC,CAWGRGIPPYEQYF
TRBV7-2,TRBD2,TRBJ2-1,NA,TGTGCCAGCAGCTCTAGCGGGGGGGCTTACAATGAGCAGTTCTTC,CASSSSGGAYNEQFF
TRBV5-1,TRBD1,TRBJ2-7,NA,TGCGCCAGCAGCTTGGGAAATACAGGGGGCAGAGAGCAGTACTTC,CASSLGNTGGREQYF
TRBV28,NA,TRBJ2-2,once,TGTGCCAGCAGTTATCGCGGGGAGCTGTTTTTT,CASSYRGELFF
TRBV5-6,NA,TRBJ1-3,once,TGTGCCAGCAGAGACACAGCGGCTGGGGATGGAAACACCATATATTTT,CASRDTAAGDGNTIYF
TRBV9,NA,TRBJ2-1,NA,TGTGCCAGCAGCGTAGATGACAGAAATGAGCAGTTCTTC,CASSVDDRNEQFF
TRBV2,NA,TRBJ2-2,NA,TGTGCCAGCACCCCGCCGGGCCGTACCGGGGAGCTGTTTTTT,CASTPPGRTGELFF
TRBV5-5,TRBD1,TRBJ1-2,once,TGTGCCAGCAGTTTCGGGACAGGGCTAACTAACTATGGCTACACCTTC,CASSFGTGLTNYGYTF
TRBV9,NA,TRBJ1-1,once,TGTGCCAGCAGCGTTTTAACGGACACTGAAGCTTTCTTT,CASSVLTDTEAFF
TRBV30,NA,TRBJ2-2,NA,TGTGCCTGGAGTGGGGGGCGGTCCCTACTCTCCGGGGAGCTGTTTTTT,CAWSGGRSLLSGELFF
TRBV9,NA,TRBJ2-3,NA,TGTGCCAGCAGCGTAGTCGCGGGCACAGATACGCAGTATTTT,CASSVVAGTDTQYF
TRBV5-5,NA,TRBJ2-1,few,TGTGCCAGCAGCTTGGGGGGGACGGATTACAATGAGCAGTTCTTC,CASSLGGTDYNEQFF
TRBV5-1,NA,TRBJ1-4,NA,TGCGCCAGCAGCTTGGGAAGGGGGAAAGATGAAAAACTGTTTTTT,CASSLGRGKDEKLFF
TRBV4-1,NA,TRBJ1-1,NA,TGCGCCAGCAGCCAAGATACGTCTTTGGGACTCCTTGGGACTGAAGCTTTCTTT,CASSQDTSLGLLGTEAFF
TRBV2,NA,TRBJ1-1,once,TGTGCCAGCAGGTCCACCGCGAACACTGAAGCTTTCTTT,CASRSTANTEAFF
TRBV19,NA,TRBJ1-1,NA,TGTGCCAGTAGTATTGGGGAGACTGGGAACACTGAAGCTTTCTTT,CASSIGETGNTEAFF
TRBV7-9,TRBD1,TRBJ1-1,NA,TGTGCCAGCAGCCCCCCGGGACAGCTGTACACTGAAGCTTTCTTT,CASSPPGQLYTEAFF
TRBV7-7,NA,TRBJ1-5,NA,TGTGCTAGCAGCGGAGGACGGGATTTATATGGCAATCAGCCCCAGCATTTT,CASSGGRDLYGNQPQHF
TRBV5-4,NA,TRBJ1-2,NA,TGTGCCAGCAGCTTGGGCCTCGAGGGCTATGGCTACACCTTC,CASSLGLEGYGYTF
TRBV9,TRBD1,TRBJ1-1,few,TGTGCCAGCAGCGTAGGACAGGGGGGGGTTATGAACACTGAAGCTTTCTTT,CASSVGQGGVMNTEAFF
TRBV5-6,TRBD1,TRBJ2-2,NA,TGTGCCAGCAGCTTGGGCAGGGGGACCGGGGAGCTGTTTTTT,CASSLGRGTGELFF
TRBV5-1,NA,TRBJ2-7,NA,TGCGCCAGCAGACTGGGACTGGGCTACGAGCAGTACTTC,CASRLGLGYEQYF
TRBV9,TRBD1,TRBJ2-1,NA,TGTGCCAGCAGCTCCACGGGACAGGTCAGGCAGTTCTTC,CASSSTGQVRQFF
TRBV5-8,TRBD2,TRBJ2-5,NA,TGTGCCAGCAGCTTGGTGGCGGGGGGGCTTGAAGAGACCCAGTACTTC,CASSLVAGGLEETQYF
TRBV7-2,NA,TRBJ2-3,NA,TGTGCCAGCAGCTTTGATTACCTAAGCACAGATACGCAGTATTTT,CASSFDYLSTDTQYF
TRBV27,NA,TRBJ1-2,once,TGTGCCAGCAGTTTTTTAACGGCAGGAAACTATGGCTACACCTTC,CASSFLTAGNYGYTF
TRBV7-9,NA,TRBJ1-1,NA,TGTGCCAGCAGCTCATACTGGAGCACTGAAGCTTTCTTT,CASSSYWSTEAFF
TRBV7-8,TRBD1,TRBJ1-6,few,TGTGCCAGCAGCTTAGAAGGGGGCATCTCACCCCTCCACTTT,CASSLEGGISPLHF
TRBV5-1,NA,TRBJ1-2,NA,TGCGCCAGCCGAATCTCAGGGGTTCACTATGGCTACACCTTC,CASRISGVHYGYTF
TRBV6-5,NA,TRBJ2-3,NA,TGTGCCAGCAGTTTTGGAGATACGCAGTATTTT,CASSFGDTQYF
TRBV7-9,TRBD1,TRBJ1-5,NA,TGTGCCAGCAGCCTCTTTTTGGGACAGGGGGATCAGCCCCAGCATTTT,CASSLFLGQGDQPQHF
TRBV5-1,TRBD1,TRBJ1-2,NA,TGCGCCAGCAGCTCACAGGGGGCCCACTATGGCTACACCTTC,CASSSQGAHYGYTF
TRBV7-6,NA,TRBJ1-6,NA,TGTGCCAGCAGCCCAAGGGCCAGAGATAATTCACCCCTCCACTTT,CASSPRARDNSPLHF
TRBV5-6,NA,TRBJ2-2,NA,TGTGCCAGCACCCTCGACAGGTTTGGGGAGCTGTTTTTT,CASTLDRFGELFF
TRBV7-8,NA,TRBJ1-1,NA,TGTGCCAGCAGCCCCAGTTCGAGGGGGGCGGACACTGAAGCTTTCTTT,CASSPSSRGADTEAFF